This TCR beta chain emerged from a study of cytomegalovirus exposure and HLA in healthy donors. Study results and limitations: According to reports, the classifier identified cytomegalovirus status with high specificity and sensitivity.

The PCR had 60 Vbeta and 13 Jbeta primers. The protocol was immunoSEQ multiplex PCR, while the TCRdb copy is restricted to in-frame clones and leaves out a portion. The sample carries 150,000 to 200,000 clones, 79% recorded once. The CDR3 consists of 17 residues. Germline V CDR1 and CDR2: LGHNA, YSLEER. V lost 0 bases, J lost 4 bases, and 16 bases lay in between. A note on this clone: Antigen specificity is unknown.

The TCR was taken from a woman in her forties or fifties in good health and CMV-seronegative. Source material: PBMCs. The chain recombines TRBV4-3 with TRBJ1-3; no definite D call. The CDR3 spells CASSQDSRGSDGNTIYF. CDR3 bases: TGCGCCAGCAGCCAAGACTCGCGGGGTTCAGACGGAAACACCATATATTTT.